Shown below are 18 T cell receptor beta chains from a single sample sequenced in a study of post-analysis software for immune sequencing data. The library was made from cDNA and included unique molecular identifiers. TCRdb used MiXCR to reprocess the PCR reads, holding one entry per CDR3 protein. The data hold under 200,000 distinct CDR3 sequences, with around 36% observed a single time. This specimen consisted of blood, obtained after autologous hematopoietic stem cell transplantation. The receptors come from a girl aged 10-17 years with multiple sclerosis.

This clonotype showed up just a few times. V is TRBV12-3 or TRBV12-4 and J is TRBJ2-7; D assignment may be TRBD1 or TRBD2 (5 bases each). The CDR3 runs 14 residues. The V end was cut by 5 bases, the J end by 2 bases, with 13 bases between. CDR3 DNA: TGTGCCAGCAGTACCCGGGACGGAGCCTACGAGCAGTACTTC. This gives the protein CASSTRDGAYEQYF.

This clonotype came up many times. V gene TRBV6-5 combines with J gene TRBJ2-1; D is uncertain. Trimming removed 3 bases from V and 3 bases from J, with 9 bases in between. The CDR3 has 14 amino acids. The germline V gene has CDR1 MNHEY and CDR2 SVGAGI. The CDR3: CASSYGRNYNEQFF. CDR3 in DNA: TGTGCCAGCAGTTATGGGCGGAACTACAATGAGCAGTTCTTC.

The J gene is TRBJ2-1, the V gene TRBV2, with 7 bases identical to TRBD2. The V and J ends lost 6 bases and 6 bases, in that order; junction bases with no gene match: 2. The CDR3 spans 12 residues. Germline V gene data show CDR1 as SNHLY and CDR2 as FYNNEI. Written as DNA, the CDR3 is TGTGCCAGCAGGGGGGGGGGCAATGAGCAGTTCTTC. This encodes CASRGGGNEQFF.

This chain links TRBV20-1 with TRBJ2-4; TRBD1 aligns across 7 bases. The V segment lost 4 bases and the J segment 7 bases; nucleotides outside the gene matches: 7. Germline CDR1 DFQATT, CDR2 SNEGSKA (reference sequence). The CDR3 covers 13 residues. The CDR3 sequence: CSANPDRTNIQYF. As DNA, the CDR3 is TGCAGTGCTAATCCGGACAGGACGAACATTCAGTACTTC.

This rearrangement joins TRBV20-1 to TRBJ2-3, with TRBD2 identical over 7 bases. The germline V gene has CDR1 DFQATT and CDR2 SNEGSKA (reference sequence). The CDR3 has 15 residues. V dropped 3 bases and J dropped 2; count of bases not matched to a gene: 8. CDR3 loop: CSARMPGRPTDTQYF. The CDR3 DNA reads TGCAGTGCTAGGATGCCCGGGAGGCCCACAGATACGCAGTATTTT.

This clonotype was picked up a small number of times. This sequence joins TRBV20-1 and TRBJ2-3, with D tentatively TRBD1 or TRBD2 (5 bases each). Germline CDR1 is DFQATT and CDR2 is SNEGSKA (reference sequence). CDR3 length: 9 amino acids. V was trimmed by 8 bases and J by 8 bases, leaving 8 bases between them. The CDR3 DNA is TGCAGTTGGGGGAGTACGCAGTATTTT. Its translation: CSWGSTQYF.

V usage is TRBV28 and J usage is TRBJ2-3; the D gene is possibly TRBD1 (6 bases). Trimming removed 2 bases at V and 10 bases at J, with 10 bases between. CDR1 and CDR2 from the germline V gene are MDHEN and SYDVKM. The CDR3 loop spans 12 amino acids. The CDR3 sequence is CASSLNGQPQYF. The CDR3 nucleotides are TGTGCCAGCAGTTTAAACGGACAGCCGCAGTATTTT.

The V call is TRBV18, the J call TRBJ1-5, with D uncertain. This CDR3 has 10 residues. From germline, CDR1 is KGHSH and CDR2 LQKENI. Trimming left V 6 bases short and J 13 bases short, with 10 bases between. The CDR3 bases are TGTGCCAGCTCCCCTCGGACGCAGCATTTT. It specifies CASSPRTQHF.

Comments on this clonotype: Possible read error: a much larger clone is one base away. The gene calls are TRBV20-1 and TRBJ2-4; 9 bases match TRBD2. The better agreement between TRBJ2-7 and the DNA end casts doubt on the J call. This CDR3 region has 15 residues. Germline V lookup: CDR1 DFQATT, CDR2 SNEGSKA (reference sequence). The CDR3 DNA is TGCAGTGCACCAGCGGTTCTAGCGGGGTCCCACGAGCAGTACTTC. The encoded protein is CSAPAVLAGSHEQYF.

This clonotype is medium-sized. The V call is TRBV20-1, the J call TRBJ2-7; weak D call: TRBD1 (6 bases). V dropped 5 bases and J dropped 6 bases, with 17 bases sitting between them. Germline CDR1 reads DFQATT; CDR2 reads SNEGSKA (reference sequence). The length of the CDR3 is 13 residues. In nucleotides, the CDR3 is TGCAGTGCTCAGACAGACGGACAGACCGAGCAGTACTTC. It codes for CSAQTDGQTEQYF.

This chain joins TRBV20-1 and TRBJ2-7; 8 bases align to TRBD2. V was clipped by 2 bases and J by 5 bases; unmatched bases: 8. This CDR3 spans 14 amino acids. CDR1 is DFQATT and CDR2 is SNEGSKA in the germline V gene (reference sequence). CDR3 DNA sequence: TGCAGTGCTAGACGGGGGGGCCATAGTGACGAGCAGTACTTC. Its protein is CSARRGGHSDEQYF.

About this clonotype itself: This may be a read error, as it is one base from a much larger clone. The chain carries TRBV10-3 and TRBJ2-6; D not certain. Deletions cut 0 bases from V and 4 bases from J, with 7 bases between. Germline loops: CDR1 ENHRY, CDR2 SYGVKD. This CDR3 is built from 15 residues. This CDR3 reads CAISESRVGANVLTF. CDR3 nucleotides: TGTGCCATCAGTGAGTCCCGGGTGGGGGCCAACGTCCTGACTTTC.

This clonotype appeared a few times. J is TRBJ2-1 and V is TRBV9; D possibly corresponds to TRBD2 (6 bases). CDR1 and CDR2 (germline): SGDLS, YYNGEE. This CDR3 has 15 amino acids. V was cut by 0 bases and J by 3 bases, with 10 bases left in between. CDR3 DNA sequence: TGTGCCAGCAGCGTAGAAGGGACTGTCTACAATGAGCAGTTCTTC. Translation: CASSVEGTVYNEQFF.

The chain employs TRBV7-9 and TRBJ1-1, with D maybe TRBD1 (6 bases). The germline V gene encodes CDR1 SEHNR and CDR2 FQNEAQ (reference sequence). Trimming removed 2 bases from V and 1 base from J, with 14 bases in between. The CDR3 loop spans 16 amino acids. In DNA form, the CDR3 reads TGTGCCAGCAGCTTACCGAACAGGGTGGGGAACACTGAAGCTTTCTTT. It encodes CASSLPNRVGNTEAFF.

The chain combines TRBV6-5 with TRBJ1-1; no clear D gene. Per the germline V gene, CDR1 is MNHEY and CDR2 is SVGAGI. Deletions cut 4 bases from V and 4 bases from J, with 10 bases between. The CDR3 has 13 residues. The CDR3 sequence: CASSFGVGTEAFF. The CDR3 bases are TGTGCCAGCAGTTTTGGGGTAGGCACTGAAGCTTTCTTT.

The chain carries TRBV12-3 or TRBV12-4 and TRBJ2-7; D could derive from TRBD1 or TRBD2 (5 bases each). The germline V and J ends were trimmed by 4 bases and 2 bases, with 12 bases remaining between them. This CDR3 spans 14 amino acids. CDR3 residues: CASSSGWGTYEQYF. The CDR3, as DNA: TGTGCCAGCAGTTCGGGATGGGGCACCTACGAGCAGTACTTC.

The rearrangement joins TRBV28 to TRBJ2-1; D is unresolved. This CDR3 is built from 15 residues. The ends were cut back, 6 bases at V and 5 bases at J, with 17 bases in the middle. CDR1 is MDHEN and CDR2 is SYDVKM in the germline V gene. The CDR3 bases are TGTGCCAGCAGCCCTGACCGGGCGGCCCACAATGAGCAGTTCTTC. Protein product: CASSPDRAAHNEQFF.

This CDR3 reads CASCLVGAEQYF. The CDR3 DNA follows: TGTGCCAGTTGTTTAGTGGGAGCCGAGCAGTACTTC. The chain carries TRBV28 and TRBJ2-7, with D maybe TRBD2 (5 bases). Germline CDR1 MDHEN, CDR2 SYDVKM. V dropped 9 bases and J dropped 6 bases, with 15 bases sitting between them. This CDR3 is built from 12 residues.